These T cell receptor beta chains were read from a single sample in a study of CD8+ T cells in alopecia areata. Only in-frame clones appear in the TCRdb table, and some are missing; sequencing was by immunoSEQ multiplex PCR. The sample gives about 140,000 clones, roughly four fifths of which show up once; around a quarter is in the top ten. This material consisted of CD8+ T cells sorted from blood, taken at week 4, from a patient treated with tofacitinib. These receptors all come from a human donor with alopecia areata. Both conserved end residues are part of each CDR3. The D gene is left open where the match is weak. Not all rows give a size; the values are once, few, many and, for expanded clones, a class.

length	size	V	D	J	DNA	CDR3
16	-	TRBV29-1	TRBD1	TRBJ2-7	TGCAGCACCTTGACTTATCGACAGGGGGAGATGTACGAGCAGTACTTC	CSTLTYRQGEMYEQYF
16	-	TRBV10-3	-	TRBJ1-6	TGTGCCATCAGGGCGAGTACCACAGGGTCGGATTCACCCCTCCACTTT	CAIRASTTGSDSPLHF
18	-	TRBV4-1	-	TRBJ2-3	TGCGCCAGCAGCCACCCCACGGGTGGCAGGGGATTTGCAGATACGCAGTATTTT	CASSHPTGGRGFADTQYF
14	-	TRBV9	TRBD1	TRBJ2-7	TGTGCCAGCAGCGTGGGGACAGATTCCTACGAGCAGTACTTC	CASSVGTDSYEQYF
16	-	TRBV4-1	TRBD1	TRBJ2-1	TGCGCCAGCAGCCATCCCGGGACAGTCTTTTACAATGAGCAGTTCTTC	CASSHPGTVFYNEQFF
14	-	TRBV2	TRBD1	TRBJ2-1	TGTGCCAGCGAGGGGGCACGGGATTACAATGAGCAGTTCTTC	CASEGARDYNEQFF
18	few	TRBV7-9	TRBD1	TRBJ2-2	TGTGCCAGCAGCACCTCCACAACAGATACAGGGGACACCGGGGAGCTGTTTTTT	CASSTSTTDTGDTGELFF
12	-	TRBV6-1	-	TRBJ2-7	TGTGCCAGAAACAGGGACTCCTACGAGCAGTACTTC	CARNRDSYEQYF
11	-	TRBV7-9	TRBD1	TRBJ2-7	TGTGCCAGCGGGACAGGGTTCGAGCAGTACTTC	CASGTGFEQYF
13	-	TRBV5-1	-	TRBJ1-1	TGCGCCAGCAGGTCAGATTTGTACACTGAAGCTTTCTTT	CASRSDLYTEAFF
15	-	TRBV13	TRBD1	TRBJ1-2	TGTGCCAGCAGCTTAGGCCGTGGGACAGCTTATGGCTACACCTTC	CASSLGRGTAYGYTF
17	-	TRBV10-3	TRBD2	TRBJ2-3	TGTGCCATCAGTGAGTCAGGCGGGGGGGCCGCCGCAGATACGCAGTATTTT	CAISESGGGAAADTQYF
10	few	TRBV30	-	TRBJ2-7	TGTGTCGGAACAGTCTACGAGCAGTACTTC	CVGTVYEQYF
17	-	TRBV7-9	-	TRBJ2-3	TGTGCCAGCAGCTCCACTATCCGGCCGATGGGAACAGATACGCAGTATTTT	CASSSTIRPMGTDTQYF
14	-	TRBV5-1	-	TRBJ2-7	TGCGCCAGCAGCTTGGTGCCAGGGACGGGCGAGCAGTACTTC	CASSLVPGTGEQYF
14	-	TRBV13	-	TRBJ2-7	TGTGCCAGCAGCCCCAACTTCAGGAGCTACGAGCAGTACTTC	CASSPNFRSYEQYF
15	-	TRBV29-1	-	TRBJ2-7	TGCAGCGTTGAAGATGGGGGGCAGGGTACCTACGAGCAGTACTTC	CSVEDGGQGTYEQYF
14	-	TRBV7-9	-	TRBJ1-2	TGTGCCAGCAGCTCAGGAGGGGTTGGGTATGGCTACACCTTC	CASSSGGVGYGYTF
15	-	TRBV7-9	-	TRBJ2-5	TGTGCCAGCAGCGCCGGGACAGCGGGACGGGAGACCCAGTACTTC	CASSAGTAGRETQYF
15	-	TRBV6-5	-	TRBJ2-2	TGTGCCAGCAGTTACTCGATAGCCGGACCTGGGGAGCTGTTTTTT	CASSYSIAGPGELFF
16	-	TRBV27	-	TRBJ2-3	TGTGCCAGCAGTTTATCGTCCCATGCTAGCACAGATACGCAGTATTTT	CASSLSSHASTDTQYF
16	-	TRBV30	TRBD2	TRBJ2-1	TGTGCCTGGAGTCTGGATAGCGGGGACTTTTACAATGAGCAGTTCTTC	CAWSLDSGDFYNEQFF
10	-	TRBV2	-	TRBJ2-1	TGTGCCAGCGCATGGAATGAGCAGTTCTTC	CASAWNEQFF
16	few	TRBV19	TRBD2	TRBJ2-1	TGTGCCAGTAGTATAGGAGGACTAGCGGGGTACAATGAGCAGTTCTTC	CASSIGGLAGYNEQFF